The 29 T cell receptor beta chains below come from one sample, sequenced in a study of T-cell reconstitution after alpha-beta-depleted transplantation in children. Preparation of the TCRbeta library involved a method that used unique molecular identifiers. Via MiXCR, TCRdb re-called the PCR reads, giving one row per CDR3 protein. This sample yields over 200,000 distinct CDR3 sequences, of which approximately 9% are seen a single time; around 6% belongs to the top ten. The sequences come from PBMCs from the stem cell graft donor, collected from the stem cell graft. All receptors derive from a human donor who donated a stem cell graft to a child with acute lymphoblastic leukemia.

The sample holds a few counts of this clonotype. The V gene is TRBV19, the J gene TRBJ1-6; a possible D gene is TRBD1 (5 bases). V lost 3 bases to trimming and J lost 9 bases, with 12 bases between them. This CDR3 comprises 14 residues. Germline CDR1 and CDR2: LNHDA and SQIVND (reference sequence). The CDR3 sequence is CASSIGGRSSPLHF. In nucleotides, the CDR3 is TGTGCCAGTAGTATCGGGGGTAGAAGTTCACCCCTCCACTTT.

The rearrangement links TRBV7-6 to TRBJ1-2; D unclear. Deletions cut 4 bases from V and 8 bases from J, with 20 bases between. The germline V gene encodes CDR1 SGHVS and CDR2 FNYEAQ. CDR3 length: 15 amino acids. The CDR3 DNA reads TGTGCCAGCAGCTCTCAACCCACTGGGGAGGGAGGCTACACCTTC. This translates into CASSSQPTGEGGYTF.

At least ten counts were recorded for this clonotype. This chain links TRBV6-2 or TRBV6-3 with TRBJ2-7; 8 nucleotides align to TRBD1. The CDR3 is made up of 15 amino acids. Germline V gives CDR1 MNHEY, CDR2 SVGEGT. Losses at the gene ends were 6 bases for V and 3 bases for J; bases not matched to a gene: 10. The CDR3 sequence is CASREGQGAYYEQYF. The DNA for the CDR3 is TGTGCCAGCAGGGAAGGACAGGGTGCCTACTACGAGCAGTACTTC.

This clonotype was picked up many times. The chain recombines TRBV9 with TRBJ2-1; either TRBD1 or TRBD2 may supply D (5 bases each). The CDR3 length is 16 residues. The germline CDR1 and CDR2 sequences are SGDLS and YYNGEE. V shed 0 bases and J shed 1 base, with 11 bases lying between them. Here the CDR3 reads CASSVVGVGSYNEQFF. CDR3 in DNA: TGTGCCAGCAGCGTAGTGGGGGTAGGGTCCTACAATGAGCAGTTCTTC.

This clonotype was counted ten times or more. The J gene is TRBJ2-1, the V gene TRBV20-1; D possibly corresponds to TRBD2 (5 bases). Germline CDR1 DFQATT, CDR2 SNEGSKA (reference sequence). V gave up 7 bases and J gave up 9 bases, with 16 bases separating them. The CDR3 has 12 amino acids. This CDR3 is CSGLRGLGEQFF. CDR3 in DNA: TGCAGTGGACTAAGAGGGCTTGGTGAGCAGTTCTTC.

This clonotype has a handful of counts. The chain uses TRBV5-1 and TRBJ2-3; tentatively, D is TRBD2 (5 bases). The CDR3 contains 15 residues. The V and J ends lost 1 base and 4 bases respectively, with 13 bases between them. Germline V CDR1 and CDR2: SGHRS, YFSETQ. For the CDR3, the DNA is TGCGCCAGCAGCTTGTCGGCGGGTGGACCAGATACGCAGTATTTT. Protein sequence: CASSLSAGGPDTQYF.

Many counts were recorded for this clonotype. In nucleotides, the CDR3 is TGTGCCAGCAGTTTAAACAGAAATGATAATTCACCCCTCCACTTT. It is translated as CASSLNRNDNSPLHF. This chain connects TRBV27 to TRBJ1-6; D unclear. Trimming pared 2 bases from V and 5 bases from J, leaving 10 bases between. The CDR3 length is 15 residues. From germline, CDR1 is MNHEY and CDR2 SMNVEV (reference sequence).

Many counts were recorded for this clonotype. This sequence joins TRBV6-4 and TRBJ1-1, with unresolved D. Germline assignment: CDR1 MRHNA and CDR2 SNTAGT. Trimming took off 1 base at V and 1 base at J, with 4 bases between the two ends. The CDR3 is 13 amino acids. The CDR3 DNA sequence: TGTGCCAGCAGTGACTGGAGGAACACTGAAGCTTTCTTT. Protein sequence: CASSDWRNTEAFF.

The CDR3 region has the DNA TGTGCCAGCAGCTTAACAGGGACAGGGTTCAATCAGCCCCAGCATTTT. Its translation: CASSLTGTGFNQPQHF. V gene TRBV7-9 combines with J gene TRBJ1-5; 9 bases agree with TRBD1. The CDR3 spans 16 residues. Trimming took 2 bases from V and 3 from J; bases not matched to a gene: 5. Germline CDR1 and CDR2: SEHNR and FQNEAQ (reference sequence).

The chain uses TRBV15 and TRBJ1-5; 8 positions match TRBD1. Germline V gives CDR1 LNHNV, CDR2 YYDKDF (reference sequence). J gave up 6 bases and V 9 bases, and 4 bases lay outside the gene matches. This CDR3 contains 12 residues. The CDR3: CATQGAGQPQHF. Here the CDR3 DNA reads TGTGCCACTCAGGGGGCGGGTCAGCCCCAGCATTTT.

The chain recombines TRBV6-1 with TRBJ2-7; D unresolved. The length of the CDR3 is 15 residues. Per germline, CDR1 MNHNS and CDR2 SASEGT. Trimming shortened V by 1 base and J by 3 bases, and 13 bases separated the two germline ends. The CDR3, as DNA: TGTGCCAGCAGTGAAGGCGGATCGACAATCTACGAGCAGTACTTC. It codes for CASSEGGSTIYEQYF.

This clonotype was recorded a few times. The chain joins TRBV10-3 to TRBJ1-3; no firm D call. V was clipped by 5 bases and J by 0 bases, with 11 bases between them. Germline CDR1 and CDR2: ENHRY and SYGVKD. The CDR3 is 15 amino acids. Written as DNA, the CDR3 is TGTGCCATCAGTTCACCAGTCTCCTCTGGAAACACCATATATTTT. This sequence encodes CAISSPVSSGNTIYF.

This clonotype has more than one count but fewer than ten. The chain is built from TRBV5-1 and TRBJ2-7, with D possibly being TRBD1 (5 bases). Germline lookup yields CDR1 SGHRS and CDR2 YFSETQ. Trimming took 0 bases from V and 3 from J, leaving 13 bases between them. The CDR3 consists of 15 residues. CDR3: CASSLEPGFFYEQYF. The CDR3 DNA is TGCGCCAGCAGCTTGGAGCCAGGGTTCTTCTACGAGCAGTACTTC.

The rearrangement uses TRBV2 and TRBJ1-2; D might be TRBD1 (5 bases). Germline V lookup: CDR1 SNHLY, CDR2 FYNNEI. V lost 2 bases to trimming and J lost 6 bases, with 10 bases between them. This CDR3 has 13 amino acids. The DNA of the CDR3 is TGTGCCAGCAGTGAACTCAGGGCTAATGGCTACACCTTC. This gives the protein CASSELRANGYTF.

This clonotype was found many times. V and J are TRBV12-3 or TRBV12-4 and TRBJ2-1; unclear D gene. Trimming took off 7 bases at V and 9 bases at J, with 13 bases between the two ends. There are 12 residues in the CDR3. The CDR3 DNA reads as TGTGCCAGCACCATCTTGAGAGGTGAGCAGTTCTTC. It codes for CASTILRGEQFF.

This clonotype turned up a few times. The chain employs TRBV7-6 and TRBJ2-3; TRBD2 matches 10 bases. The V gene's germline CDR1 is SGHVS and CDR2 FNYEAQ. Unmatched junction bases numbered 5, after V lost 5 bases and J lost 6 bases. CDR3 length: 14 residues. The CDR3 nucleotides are TGTGCCAGCAGCGCACTAGCGGGGAAGGATACGCAGTATTTT. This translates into CASSALAGKDTQYF. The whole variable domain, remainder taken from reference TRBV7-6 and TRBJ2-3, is GAGVSQSPRYKVTKRGQDVALRCDPISGHVSLYWYRQALGQGPEFLTYFNYEAQQDKSGLPNDRFSAERPEGSISTLTIQRTEQRDSAMYRCASSALAGKDTQYFGPGTRLTVL.

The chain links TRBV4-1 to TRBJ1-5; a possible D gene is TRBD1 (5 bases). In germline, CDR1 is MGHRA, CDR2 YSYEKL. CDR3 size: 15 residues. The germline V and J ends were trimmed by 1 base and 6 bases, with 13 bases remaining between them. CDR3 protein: CASSQVWGEGQPQHF. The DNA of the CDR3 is TGCGCCAGCAGCCAAGTCTGGGGCGAGGGTCAGCCCCAGCATTTT.

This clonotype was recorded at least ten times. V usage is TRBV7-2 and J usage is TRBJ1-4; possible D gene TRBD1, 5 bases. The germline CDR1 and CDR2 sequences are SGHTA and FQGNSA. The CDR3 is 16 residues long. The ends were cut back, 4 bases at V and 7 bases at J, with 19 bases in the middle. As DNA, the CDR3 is TGTGCCAGCAGCTCCCCCGGGGGAGGAGGTAGTGAAAAACTGTTTTTT. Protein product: CASSSPGGGGSEKLFF.

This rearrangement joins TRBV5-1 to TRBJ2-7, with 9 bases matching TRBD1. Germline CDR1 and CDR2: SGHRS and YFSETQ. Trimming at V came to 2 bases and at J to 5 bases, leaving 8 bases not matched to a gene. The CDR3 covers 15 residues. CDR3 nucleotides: TGCGCCAGCAGCTTCGTCACCGGGACAGGGAACGAGCAGTACTTC. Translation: CASSFVTGTGNEQYF.

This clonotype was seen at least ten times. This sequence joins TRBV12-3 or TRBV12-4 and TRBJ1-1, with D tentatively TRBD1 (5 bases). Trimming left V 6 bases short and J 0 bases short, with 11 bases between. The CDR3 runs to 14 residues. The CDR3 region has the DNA TGTGCCAGCAGCCACAGACAGATGAACACTGAAGCTTTCTTT. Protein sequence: CASSHRQMNTEAFF.

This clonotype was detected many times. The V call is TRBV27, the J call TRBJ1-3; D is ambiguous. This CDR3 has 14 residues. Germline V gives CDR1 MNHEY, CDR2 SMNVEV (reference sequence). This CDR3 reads CATLARYSGNTIYF. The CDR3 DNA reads TGTGCTACCCTGGCAAGGTACTCTGGAAACACCATATATTTT.

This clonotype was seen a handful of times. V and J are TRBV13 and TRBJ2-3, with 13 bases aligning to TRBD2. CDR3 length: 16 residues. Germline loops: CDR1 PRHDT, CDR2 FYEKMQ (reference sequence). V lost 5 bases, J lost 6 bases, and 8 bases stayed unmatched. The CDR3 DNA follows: TGTGCCAGCAGCGCGAGACTAGCGGGGGGTCAGGATACGCAGTATTTT. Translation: CASSARLAGGQDTQYF.

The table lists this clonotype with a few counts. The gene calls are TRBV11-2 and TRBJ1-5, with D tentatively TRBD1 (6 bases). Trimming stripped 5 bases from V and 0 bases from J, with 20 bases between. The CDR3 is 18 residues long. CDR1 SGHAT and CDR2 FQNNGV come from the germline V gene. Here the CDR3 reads CASSEHPGQSFSNQPQHF. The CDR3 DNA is TGTGCCAGCAGCGAACACCCTGGACAGAGTTTTAGCAATCAGCCCCAGCATTTT.

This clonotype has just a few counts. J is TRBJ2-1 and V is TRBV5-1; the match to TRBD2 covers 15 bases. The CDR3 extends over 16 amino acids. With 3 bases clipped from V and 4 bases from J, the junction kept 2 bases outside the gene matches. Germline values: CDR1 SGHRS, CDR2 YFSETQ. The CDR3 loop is CASSWGTSGGYNEQFF. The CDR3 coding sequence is TGCGCCAGCAGCTGGGGGACTAGCGGGGGGTACAATGAGCAGTTCTTC. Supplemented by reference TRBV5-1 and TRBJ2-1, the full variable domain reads KAGVTQTPRYLIKTRGQQVTLSCSPISGHRSVSWYQQTPGQGLQFLFEYFSETQRNKGNFPGRFSGRQFSNSRSEMNVSTLELGDSALYLCASSWGTSGGYNEQFFGPGTRLTVL.

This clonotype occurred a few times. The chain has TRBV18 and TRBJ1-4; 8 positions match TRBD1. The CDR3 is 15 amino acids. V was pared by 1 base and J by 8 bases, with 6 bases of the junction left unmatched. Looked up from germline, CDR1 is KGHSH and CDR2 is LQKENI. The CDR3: CASSPLGQGEEKLFF. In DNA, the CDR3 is TGTGCCAGCTCACCACTAGGACAGGGAGAAGAAAAACTGTTTTTT. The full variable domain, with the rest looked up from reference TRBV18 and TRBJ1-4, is NAGVMQNPRHLVRRRGQEARLRCSPMKGHSHVYWYRQLPEEGLKFMVYLQKENIIDESGMPKERFSAEFPKEGPSILRIQQVVRGDSAAYFCASSPLGQGEEKLFFGSGTQLSVL.

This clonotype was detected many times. CDR3 amino acids: CASSLWQDQETQYF. The CDR3 DNA reads TGCGCCAGCAGCTTGTGGCAGGATCAAGAGACCCAGTACTTC. The chain carries TRBV5-1 and TRBJ2-5; D call uncertain. V was cut by 1 base and J by 2 bases, with 9 bases left in between. This CDR3 contains 14 residues. The germline V gene has CDR1 SGHRS and CDR2 YFSETQ.

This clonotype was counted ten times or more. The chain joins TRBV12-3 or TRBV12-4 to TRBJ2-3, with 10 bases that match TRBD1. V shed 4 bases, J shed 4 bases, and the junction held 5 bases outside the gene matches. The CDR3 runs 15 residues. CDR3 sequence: CASSSGQGRADTQYF. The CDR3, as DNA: TGTGCCAGCAGTTCGGGACAGGGGAGGGCAGATACGCAGTATTTT.

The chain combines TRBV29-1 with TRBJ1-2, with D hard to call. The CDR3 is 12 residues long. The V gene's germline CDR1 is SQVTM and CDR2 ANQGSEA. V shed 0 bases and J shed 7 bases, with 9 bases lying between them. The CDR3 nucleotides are TGCAGCGTTGAAGAGACATTAGGTGGCTACACCTTC. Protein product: CSVEETLGGYTF.

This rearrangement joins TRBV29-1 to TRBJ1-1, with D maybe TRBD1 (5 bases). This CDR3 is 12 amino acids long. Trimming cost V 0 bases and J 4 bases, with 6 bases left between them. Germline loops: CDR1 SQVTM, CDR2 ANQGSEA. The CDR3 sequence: CSVEDGGTEAFF. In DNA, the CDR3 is TGCAGCGTTGAAGACGGGGGCACTGAAGCTTTCTTT. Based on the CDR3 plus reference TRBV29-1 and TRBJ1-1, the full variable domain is SAVISQKPSRDICQRGTSLTIQCQVDSQVTMMFWYRQQPGQSLTLIATANQGSEATYESGFVIDKFPISRPNLTFSTLTVSNMSPEDSSIYLCSVEDGGTEAFFGQGTRLTVV.